This TCR beta chain came from a study of CD8 T cells in ankylosing spondylitis. Study-wide points: Significantly higher representation of disease-linked clones was reported for matched ankylosing spondylitis synovial fluid. Earlier work had already found some motif variants in reactive arthritis synovial fluid and blood. One TCR beta motif, made up of roughly eight highly homologous variants, appeared characteristic of ankylosing spondylitis blood. Disease-linked clones bore a CD8+ phenotype, appearing relatively rarely in peripheral blood.

The CDR3 runs to 18 residues. V was pared by 2 bases and J by 1 base, with 9 bases of the junction left unmatched. On this clonotype itself: The antigen is unknown.

TCRdb redid the calling of the 5' RACE reads with MiXCR, one entry per CDR3 protein. The sample includes 470,000 or so distinct CDR3 sequences, 25% to 30% of them seen just once. This TCR came from a male donor with ankylosing spondylitis. V is TRBV12-3 or TRBV12-4 and J is TRBJ2-3; TRBD2 matches at 10 bases. The specimen was blood, either unsorted or a sorted T cell fraction (not recorded which). The DNA for the CDR3 is TGTGCCAGCAGTTTAACAGCGGGAGGGCCTCCAGGCACAGATACGCAGTATTTT. It yields the protein CASSLTAGGPPGTDTQYF.